This TCR beta chain appears in the sequencing data of a study of blood T cell repertoires in COVID-19. Turning to the study itself: The samples span acute and convalescent COVID-19 from the United States, Italy and Spain. T cells, B-cell-depleted T cells, or PBMCs supplied cDNA or gDNA.

Authors' methods: Estimation of nucleated cell counts was performed using reference gene primer amplification. Some clones are missing from TCRdb's copy, which holds only in-frame ones; the method was immunoSEQ multiplex PCR. That table gives V, J and clone size, and the DNA gave D and trimming. The sample holds about 160,000 clones; 92% are singletons and the top ten take nearly 5%. The receptor was derived from a man in his thirties or forties with COVID-19, enrolled during active disease. Sequenced sample: peripheral blood.

CDR3 protein: CASSPLTGISNQPQHF. DNA of the CDR3: TGTGCCAGCTCACCACTTACAGGGATTAGCAATCAGCCCCAGCATTTT. The rearrangement uses TRBV18 and TRBJ1-5; tentatively, D is TRBD1 (6 bases). CDR1 KGHSH and CDR2 LQKENI come from the germline V gene. The CDR3 runs 16 residues. The ends were cut back, 1 base at V and 0 bases at J, with 10 bases in the middle.